This passage covers 13 T cell receptor beta chains from one sample sequenced in a study of blood T cell repertoires in COVID-19. Sequencing was performed with immunoSEQ multiplex PCR; in TCRdb, only in-frame clones are kept and a portion is missing. The sample lists 25,000 to 35,000 clones, 84% occurring once. Sequencing input: peripheral blood. The receptors were gathered from a human donor in a cohort sampled during active COVID-19.

The chain combines TRBV5-6 with TRBJ2-3; 10 nucleotides align to TRBD2. Trimming removed 4 bases from V and 4 bases from J; junction bases left unmatched: 9. Germline V CDR1 and CDR2: SGHDT, YYEEEE. The CDR3 runs to 16 residues. The CDR3 DNA follows: TGTGCCAGCAGCCGTCTTAGCGGGGGGAAGGCAGATACGCAGTATTTT. Residues: CASSRLSGGKADTQYF. The full variable domain, in which reference TRBV5-6 and TRBJ2-3 provide the parts outside the CDR3, is DAGVTQSPTHLIKTRGQQVTLRCSPKSGHDTVSWYQQALGQGPQFIFQYYEEEERQRGNFPDRFSGHQFPNYSSELNVNALLLGDSALYLCASSRLSGGKADTQYFGPGTRLTVL.

This chain links TRBV11-2 with TRBJ2-3; D gene ambiguous. Trimming shortened V by 3 bases and J by 6 bases, and 4 bases separated the two germline ends. The CDR3 spans 11 residues. CDR1 SGHAT and CDR2 FQNNGV come from the germline V gene. The CDR3 DNA reads as TGTGCCAGCAGCTTTACTGATACGCAGTATTTT. Translating it yields CASSFTDTQYF.

The chain is built from TRBV27 and TRBJ1-1; D not certain. This CDR3 contains 13 residues. The germline V gene has CDR1 MNHEY and CDR2 SMNVEV (reference sequence). V dropped 2 bases and J dropped 1 base, with 5 bases sitting between them. In DNA form, the CDR3 reads TGTGCCAGCAGTTTAGGAGGGAACACTGAAGCTTTCTTT. This sequence encodes CASSLGGNTEAFF.

The chain joins TRBV6-5 to TRBJ1-4; 7 bases align to TRBD1. CDR1 and CDR2 (germline): MNHEY, SVGAGI. The CDR3 length is 15 residues. V was clipped by 2 bases and J by 4 bases; unmatched bases: 4. CDR3 sequence reads: CASSYRQGRNEKLFF. CDR3 coding DNA: TGTGCCAGCAGTTACCGACAGGGCCGTAATGAAAAACTGTTTTTT.

The rearrangement joins TRBV5-1 to TRBJ2-7; 10 bases are a match to TRBD2. Germline-derived CDR1 and CDR2 are SGHRS and YFSETQ. V shed 6 bases, J shed 4 bases, and the junction held 10 bases outside the gene matches. This CDR3 region has 15 residues. The CDR3 region has the DNA TGCGCCAGCAAACATCTAGCGGGGGAACAGTACGAGCAGTACTTC. Residues: CASKHLAGEQYEQYF.

The chain joins TRBV5-6 to TRBJ1-2; the D gene is possibly TRBD1 (5 bases). Trimming removed 4 bases at V and 3 bases at J, with 13 bases between. The CDR3 covers 14 residues. In germline, CDR1 is SGHDT, CDR2 YYEEEE. The CDR3 DNA sequence: TGTGCCAGCAGCGAGCGGGACCGAGACTATGGCTACACCTTC. This codes for CASSERDRDYGYTF.

The chain recombines TRBV7-8 with TRBJ1-1; D remains ambiguous. Per germline, CDR1 SGHVS and CDR2 FQNEAQ. There are 15 residues in the CDR3. V was trimmed by 1 base and J by 4 bases, leaving 13 bases between them. CDR3 DNA sequence: TGTGCCAGCAGCTTAGGGGAGGCCCTGGGCACTGAAGCTTTCTTT. It yields the protein CASSLGEALGTEAFF.

CDR3 sequence reads: CASSPRGGNQPQHF. CDR3 nucleotide sequence: TGTGCCAGCTCTCCCAGGGGGGGCAATCAGCCCCAGCATTTT. V usage is TRBV27 and J usage is TRBJ1-5; 7 bases line up with TRBD1. Germline V gene lookup returns CDR1 MNHEY and CDR2 SMNVEV (reference sequence). The V gene end was trimmed by 8 bases and the J gene end by 2 bases; junction bases not matched to a gene: 6. CDR3 length: 14 amino acids.

This chain uses TRBV6-5 with TRBJ1-5; 7 bases map to TRBD1. Germline-derived CDR1 and CDR2 are MNHEY and SVGAGI. V was pared by 6 bases and J by 10 bases, with 12 bases of the junction left unmatched. The CDR3 spans 14 residues. The CDR3, as DNA: TGTGCCAGCAGACCTACAGGGGTCACTCACCCCCAGCATTTT. Translating gives CASRPTGVTHPQHF.

This rearrangement joins TRBV5-6 to TRBJ1-2; 8 bases are a match to TRBD1. The CDR3 spans 15 residues. Trimming at V came to 1 base and at J to 2 bases, leaving 4 bases not matched to a gene. Looked up from germline, CDR1 is SGHDT and CDR2 is YYEEEE. The CDR3 loop is CASSLRRGLNYGYTF. In nucleotides, the CDR3 is TGTGCCAGCAGCTTGCGCAGGGGGCTGAACTATGGCTACACCTTC.

V is TRBV19 and J is TRBJ2-7, with a possible D match to TRBD1 (6 bases). V lost 5 bases, J lost 1 base, and 12 bases lay in between. This CDR3 region has 14 residues. Germline CDR1 is LNHDA and CDR2 is SQIVND (reference sequence). CDR3: CASSPETGSYEQYF. The DNA for the CDR3 is TGTGCCAGTAGTCCCGAGACAGGATCCTACGAGCAGTACTTC.

V gene TRBV7-9 combines with J gene TRBJ1-1; no firm D call. CDR3 length: 12 residues. In germline, CDR1 is SEHNR, CDR2 FQNEAQ (reference sequence). V shed 4 bases and J shed 2 bases, with 5 bases lying between them. The CDR3 spells CASSYKNTEAFF. In DNA, the CDR3 is TGTGCCAGCAGCTATAAAAACACTGAAGCTTTCTTT.

The chain uses TRBV4-1 and TRBJ2-7, with a weak D call TRBD1 (5 bases). Germline V gene lookup returns CDR1 MGHRA and CDR2 YSYEKL. V dropped 1 base and J dropped 1 base, with 8 bases sitting between them. CDR3 length: 14 residues. This CDR3 reads CASSQVTGSYEQYF. CDR3 DNA sequence: TGCGCCAGCAGCCAAGTAACAGGATCCTACGAGCAGTACTTC.